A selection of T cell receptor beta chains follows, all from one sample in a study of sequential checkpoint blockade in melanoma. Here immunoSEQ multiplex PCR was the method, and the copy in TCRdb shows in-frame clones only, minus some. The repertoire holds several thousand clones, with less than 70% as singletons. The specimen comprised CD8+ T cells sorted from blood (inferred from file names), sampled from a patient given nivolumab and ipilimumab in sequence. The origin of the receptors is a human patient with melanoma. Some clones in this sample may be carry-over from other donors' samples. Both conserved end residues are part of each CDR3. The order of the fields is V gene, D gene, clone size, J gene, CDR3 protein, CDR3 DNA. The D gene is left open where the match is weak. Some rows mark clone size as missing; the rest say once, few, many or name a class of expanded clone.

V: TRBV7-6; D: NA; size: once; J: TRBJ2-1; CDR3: CASSLYLGSEQFF; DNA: TGTGCCAGCAGCTTATACCTCGGGAGTGAGCAGTTCTTC
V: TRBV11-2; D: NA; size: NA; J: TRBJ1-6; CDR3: CASSYSPYNSPLHF; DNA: TGTGCCAGCAGCTACAGTCCCTATAATTCACCCCTCCACTTT
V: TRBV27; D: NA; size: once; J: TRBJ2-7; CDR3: CASSQQGVYEQYF; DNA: TGTGCCAGCAGTCAACAGGGAGTCTACGAGCAGTACTTC
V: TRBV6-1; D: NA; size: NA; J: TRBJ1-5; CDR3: CASSELVRGGRQPQHF; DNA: TGTGCCAGCAGTGAACTTGTCAGGGGCGGAAGGCAGCCCCAGCATTTT
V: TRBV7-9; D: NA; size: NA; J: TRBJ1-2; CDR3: CASSSGTFAAHGYTF; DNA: TGTGCCAGCAGCTCCGGGACTTTTGCTGCTCATGGCTACACCTTC
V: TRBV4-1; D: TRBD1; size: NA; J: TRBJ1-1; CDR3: CASSPSQGMGAEAFF; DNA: TGCGCCAGCAGCCCGTCACAGGGGATGGGGGCTGAAGCTTTCTTT
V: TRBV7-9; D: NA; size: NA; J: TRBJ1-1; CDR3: CASSGRTRPEAFF; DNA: TGTGCCAGCAGCGGCCGGACAAGGCCTGAAGCTTTCTTT
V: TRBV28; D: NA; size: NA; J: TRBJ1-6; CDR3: CASSPARRQAGSPLHF; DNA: TGTGCCAGCAGTCCTGCCCGCCGACAGGCGGGTTCACCCCTCCACTTT
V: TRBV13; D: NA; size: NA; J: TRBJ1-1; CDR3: CASSLLRQGNTEAFF; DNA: TGTGCCAGCAGCTTGTTACGCCAGGGGAACACTGAAGCTTTCTTT
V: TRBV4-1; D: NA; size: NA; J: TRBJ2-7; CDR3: CASSQSGGTYEQYF; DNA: TGCGCCAGCAGCCAAAGTGGAGGGACCTACGAGCAGTACTTC
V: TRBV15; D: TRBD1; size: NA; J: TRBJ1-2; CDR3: CATSRGTGGNYGYTF; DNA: TGTGCCACCAGCAGAGGGACAGGGGGGAACTATGGCTACACCTTC
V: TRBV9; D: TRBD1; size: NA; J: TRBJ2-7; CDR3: CASSVGGTGDNEQYF; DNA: TGTGCCAGCAGCGTCGGCGGGACAGGGGACAACGAGCAGTACTTC
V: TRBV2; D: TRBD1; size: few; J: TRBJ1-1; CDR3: CASSPYLGQGNTEAFF; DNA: TGTGCCAGCAGTCCGTATCTTGGACAGGGGAACACTGAAGCTTTCTTT
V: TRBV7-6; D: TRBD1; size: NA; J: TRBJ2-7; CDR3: CASSEGQGPSSYEQYF; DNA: TGTGCCAGCAGCGAGGGACAGGGGCCCAGCTCCTACGAGCAGTACTTC
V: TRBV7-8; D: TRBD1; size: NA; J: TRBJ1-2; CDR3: CASSFQGAFGYTF; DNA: TGTGCCAGCAGCTTCCAGGGGGCATTTGGCTACACCTTC
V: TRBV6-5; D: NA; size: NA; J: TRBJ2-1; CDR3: CASSYAGFANEQFF; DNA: TGTGCCAGCAGTTACGCAGGGTTTGCCAATGAGCAGTTCTTC
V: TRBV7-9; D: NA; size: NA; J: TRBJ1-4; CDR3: CASSLGTAGGLFF; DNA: TGTGCCAGCAGCTTAGGGACCGCGGGGGGACTGTTTTTT
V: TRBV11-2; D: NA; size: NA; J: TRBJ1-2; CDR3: CASSLNLLSYGYTF; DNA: TGTGCCAGCAGCTTAAATCTCCTTAGCTATGGCTACACCTTC
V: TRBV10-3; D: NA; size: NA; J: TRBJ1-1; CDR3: CAIKVVGDTEAFF; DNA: TGTGCCATCAAGGTAGTAGGGGATACTGAAGCTTTCTTT
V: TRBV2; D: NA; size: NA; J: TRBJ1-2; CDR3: CASSGPGSANYGYTF; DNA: TGTGCCAGCAGTGGCCCGGGATCAGCTAACTATGGCTACACCTTC
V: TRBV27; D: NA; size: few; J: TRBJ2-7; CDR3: CASSIDSAYEQYF; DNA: TGTGCCAGCAGTATCGACAGCGCTTACGAGCAGTACTTC
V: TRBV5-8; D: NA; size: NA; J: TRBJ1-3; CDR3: CASSLTAGNTIYF; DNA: TGTGCCAGCAGCTTGACAGCCGGAAACACCATATATTTT
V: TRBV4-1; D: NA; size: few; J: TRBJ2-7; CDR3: CASSQDRGYEQYF; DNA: TGCGCCAGCAGCCAAGATAGGGGGTACGAGCAGTACTTC
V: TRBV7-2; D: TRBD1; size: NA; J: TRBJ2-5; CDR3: CASTQGDRSQETQYF; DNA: TGTGCCAGCACTCAGGGGGACAGGTCCCAAGAGACCCAGTACTTC
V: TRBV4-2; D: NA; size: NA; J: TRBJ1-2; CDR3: CASSQELGRGYGYTF; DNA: TGTGCCAGCAGCCAAGAGTTGGGGAGGGGATATGGCTACACCTTC
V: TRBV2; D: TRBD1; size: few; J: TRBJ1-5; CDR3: CASSDSRTGGGQPQHF; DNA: TGTGCCAGCAGTGATTCCAGGACAGGGGGCGGTCAGCCCCAGCATTTT
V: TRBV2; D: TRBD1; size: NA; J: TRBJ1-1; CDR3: CASTLTGESTEAFF; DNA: TGTGCCAGCACCCTGACAGGGGAGAGCACTGAAGCTTTCTTT
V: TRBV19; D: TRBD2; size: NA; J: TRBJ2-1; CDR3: CASSIAGGSVEQFF; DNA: TGTGCCAGTAGTATAGCGGGGGGTTCAGTTGAGCAGTTCTTC
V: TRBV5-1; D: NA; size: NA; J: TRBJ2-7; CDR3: CASSLDRTYEQYF; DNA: TGCGCCAGCAGCTTAGACAGAACCTACGAGCAGTACTTC